The 14 T cell receptor beta chains below come from one sample, sequenced in a study of T cell changes during pregnancy in multiple sclerosis. The table came from immunoSEQ multiplex PCR; TCRdb's copy has only in-frame clones and leaves some out. Here the sample spans under 15,000 clones, 88% being singletons. The source material was CD8+ T cells from peripheral blood mononuclear cells, sampled in the first trimester of pregnancy. All receptors derive from a female donor with multiple sclerosis, enrolled in a pregnancy study.

The chain links TRBV6-4 to TRBJ2-1; TRBD2 aligns across 13 bases. The V gene's germline CDR1 is MRHNA and CDR2 SNTAGT. The CDR3 runs 15 residues. The trim removed 6 bases at V and 10 bases at J, leaving 9 bases unmatched. The CDR3 protein is CASSATSGGNREQFF. In DNA form, the CDR3 reads TGTGCCAGCAGCGCGACTAGCGGGGGGAATCGGGAGCAGTTCTTC.

The chain has TRBV5-6 and TRBJ2-7; 9 nucleotides agree with TRBD1. Germline-derived CDR1 and CDR2 are SGHDT and YYEEEE. The junction had 2 bases not matched to a gene; V was cut back by 0 bases and J by 4 bases. The CDR3 loop spans 14 amino acids. The CDR3 sequence is CASSLGDRAYEQYF. The CDR3 nucleotides read TGTGCCAGCAGCTTGGGGGACAGGGCTTACGAGCAGTACTTC.

The chain is built from TRBV4-3 and TRBJ2-3; 8 bases map to TRBD1. CDR1 LGHNA and CDR2 YSLEER come from the germline V gene. CDR3 size: 17 residues. The V segment lost 1 base and the J segment 8 bases; nucleotides outside the gene matches: 14. The CDR3 loop is CASSQGSGRGRMGTQYF. In DNA, the CDR3 is TGCGCCAGCAGCCAAGGAAGCGGCAGGGGGCGGATGGGTACGCAGTATTTT.

DNA of the CDR3: TGTGCCACCGCCGTGTGGGAGTCGGGAGCTTTCTTT. It translates to CATAVWESGAFF. The gene calls are TRBV28 and TRBJ1-1; D remains unclear. V gave up 10 bases and J gave up 10 bases, with 19 bases separating them. The CDR3 consists of 12 residues. The germline V gene has CDR1 MDHEN and CDR2 SYDVKM.

This clone occurred a few times. The chain joins TRBV27 to TRBJ2-1; D may be TRBD1 (6 bases). This CDR3 has 12 amino acids. Trimming removed 5 bases from V and 8 bases from J, with 10 bases in between. Germline V gives CDR1 MNHEY, CDR2 SMNVEV (reference sequence). The CDR3 region has the DNA TGTGCCAGCAGTACAGGGTTTGATGAGCAGTTCTTC. It specifies CASSTGFDEQFF.

This chain links TRBV27 with TRBJ2-2; 8 nucleotides match TRBD2. The CDR3 runs 17 residues. V lost 5 bases, J lost 0 bases, and 8 bases stayed unmatched. Germline V gene sequence: CDR1 MNHEY, CDR2 SMNVEV (reference sequence). The CDR3 coding sequence is TGTGCCAGCAGTGAACACTCGGGACTAGCGAACACCGGGGAGCTGTTTTTT. The encoded protein is CASSEHSGLANTGELFF.

This clone was found once. The chain is built from TRBV2 and TRBJ2-1; 9 nucleotides agree with TRBD2. CDR1 is SNHLY and CDR2 is FYNNEI in the germline V gene. The ends lost 3 bases at V and 10 bases at J; junction bases unmatched: 7. There are 14 residues in the CDR3. DNA for the CDR3: TGTGCCAGCAGTGAGGGGCAGCGGGGGGTCGAGCAGTTCTTC. It translates to CASSEGQRGVEQFF.

CDR3 residues: CASSAQDRVGTEAFF. For the CDR3, the DNA is TGTGCCAGCAGTGCGCAGGACAGGGTGGGGACTGAAGCTTTCTTT. This sequence joins TRBV6-5 and TRBJ1-1; the match to TRBD1 covers 8 bases. Germline CDR1 is MNHEY and CDR2 is SVGAGI. The CDR3 covers 15 residues. V gave up 5 bases and J gave up 5 bases; unmatched junction bases: 10.

The V and J genes are TRBV30 and TRBJ1-2; the match to TRBD1 covers 7 bases. Germline CDR1 GTSNPN, CDR2 SVGIG (reference sequence). V was clipped by 8 bases and J by 3 bases; unmatched bases: 3. The CDR3 spans 11 residues. The CDR3, as DNA: TGTGCCGCAGACAGGGACTATGGCTACACCTTC. Translating it yields CAADRDYGYTF.

The gene calls are TRBV11-2 and TRBJ2-7; D call uncertain. The CDR3 contains 13 residues. Germline CDR1 reads SGHAT; CDR2 reads FQNNGV. The V and J ends lost 1 base and 4 bases respectively, with 8 bases between them. CDR3 sequence reads: CASSLGPNYEQYF. In DNA form, the CDR3 reads TGTGCCAGCAGCTTAGGGCCAAATTACGAGCAGTACTTC. The whole variable domain, remainder taken from reference TRBV11-2 and TRBJ2-7, is EAGVAQSPRYKIIEKRQSVAFWCNPISGHATLYWYQQILGQGPKLLIQFQNNGVVDDSQLPKDRFSAERLKGVDSTLKIQPAKLEDSAVYLCASSLGPNYEQYFGPGTRLTVT.

This chain links TRBV11-2 with TRBJ1-3; 7 bases map to TRBD1. J gave up 0 bases and V 3 bases, and 5 bases lay outside the gene matches. This CDR3 is 16 amino acids long. Germline V gene lookup returns CDR1 SGHAT and CDR2 FQNNGV. The CDR3 DNA reads as TGTGCCAGCAGCTTCCCCCGGGACAGCTCTGGAAACACCATATATTTT. Its protein product is CASSFPRDSSGNTIYF.

The J gene is TRBJ1-2, the V gene TRBV9; TRBD1 aligns across 9 bases. V shed 3 bases, J shed 2 bases, and the junction held 14 bases outside the gene matches. The CDR3 sequence is 18 residues long. Germline CDR1 and CDR2: SGDLS and YYNGEE. CDR3 nucleotides: TGTGCCAGCAGCGCGAACCGGGACAGGGTTGAGGGGAACTATGGCTACACCTTC. As protein: CASSANRDRVEGNYGYTF.

The rearrangement joins TRBV19 to TRBJ1-1; weak D call: TRBD1 (5 bases). This CDR3 spans 13 amino acids. The germline CDR1 and CDR2 sequences are LNHDA and SQIVND (reference sequence). Trimming pared 7 bases from V and 6 bases from J, leaving 15 bases between. This chain's CDR3 is CASKARQWAEAFF. DNA of the CDR3: TGTGCCAGTAAGGCGAGACAGTGGGCTGAAGCTTTCTTT.

The chain joins TRBV6-4 to TRBJ2-3; weak D call: TRBD2 (7 bases). This CDR3 comprises 14 residues. Germline V gene data show CDR1 as MRHNA and CDR2 as SNTAGT. The germline V and J ends were trimmed by 3 bases and 4 bases, with 11 bases remaining between them. CDR3 loop: CASSEGGPADTQYF. The CDR3, as DNA: TGTGCCAGCAGTGAGGGGGGGCCGGCAGATACGCAGTATTTT.